These 17 T cell receptor beta chains share one sample of origin, sequenced in a study of shared clonotypes between healthy human individuals. Sequenced by immunoSEQ multiplex PCR; TCRdb stores in-frame clones only, minus some. The table has 600,000 to 800,000 clones, 55% to 80% seen once. The sample consisted of memory CD4+ T cells sorted from blood. The subset was: CD45RA-negative fraction. The receptors shown here come from a woman aged 25 to 45 in good health.

J is TRBJ1-5 and V is TRBV5-5; D unclear. V was cut by 4 bases and J by 2 bases, with 13 bases left in between. The CDR3 has 15 residues. Germline-derived CDR1 and CDR2 are SGHKS and YYEKEE (reference sequence). CDR3 in amino acids: CASSLGSYGNQPQHF. CDR3 sequence (DNA): TGTGCCAGCAGCCTAGGGAGTTACGGCAATCAGCCCCAGCATTTT.

The rearrangement uses TRBV14 and TRBJ2-7; 9 bases line up with TRBD1. V lost 0 bases and J lost 6; bases outside the gene matches: 9. Germline CDR1 SGHDN, CDR2 FVKESK. This CDR3 comprises 16 residues. The CDR3 DNA follows: TGTGCCAGCAGCCAAGATCTTGGGACAGGGTTGGGCGAGCAGTACTTC. Amino acids: CASSQDLGTGLGEQYF.

V and J are TRBV5-1 and TRBJ2-7, with TRBD1 matching over 8 bases. Trimming took 3 bases from V and 9 from J; bases not matched to a gene: 11. There are 14 residues in the CDR3. The V gene's germline CDR1 is SGHRS and CDR2 YFSETQ. This CDR3 is CASSSRAGGGGQYF. The CDR3 DNA reads TGCGCCAGCAGCTCCCGGGCAGGGGGCGGAGGGCAGTACTTC.

V and J are TRBV7-9 and TRBJ2-3; 14 nucleotides agree with TRBD2. Germline CDR1 reads SEHNR; CDR2 reads FQNEAQ (reference sequence). The trim removed 3 bases at V and 4 bases at J, leaving 3 bases unmatched. CDR3 size: 16 residues. The CDR3 bases are TGTGCCAGCAGCTTCGGGACTAGCGGGAGTGCAGATACGCAGTATTTT. Encoded protein: CASSFGTSGSADTQYF.

This clone was seen more than once but under ten times. The rearrangement links TRBV9 to TRBJ2-2, with D hard to call. The CDR3 extends over 15 amino acids. Germline V gene sequence: CDR1 SGDLS, CDR2 YYNGEE. V was clipped by 0 bases and J by 1 base, with 7 bases between them. In DNA, the CDR3 is TGTGCCAGCAGCGTAGGTCCCATGAACACCGGGGAGCTGTTTTTT. This codes for CASSVGPMNTGELFF.

CDR3 nucleotide sequence: TGTGCCAGCAGACACAGGGTAGATCGGGGGCGTCACCACTTT. It translates to CASRHRVDRGRHHF. This chain uses TRBV6-5 with TRBJ1-6, with D perhaps matching TRBD1 (6 bases). V was cut by 6 bases and J by 18 bases, with 24 bases left in between. CDR1 and CDR2 from the germline V gene are MNHEY and SVGAGI. There are 14 residues in the CDR3.

As regards this clone: Sequence at one end of the junction differs from germline and may be a read error. V usage is TRBV11-2 and J usage is TRBJ2-7, with D possibly called TRBD1 or TRBD2 (5 bases each). Germline CDR1 and CDR2: SGHAT and FQNNGV. The CDR3 has 12 residues. CDR3 sequence: CASSLYQGPHHF. In DNA form, the CDR3 reads TGTGCCAGCAGCTTATATCAGGGACCCCACCACTTC.

The rearrangement links TRBV30 to TRBJ1-2; D ambiguous. This CDR3 has 15 residues. Germline CDR1 reads GTSNPN; CDR2 reads SVGIG (reference sequence). V shed 0 bases and J shed 2 bases, with 13 bases lying between them. CDR3 in amino acids: CAWSVFVRANYGYTF. In DNA form, the CDR3 reads TGTGCCTGGAGTGTATTTGTCCGGGCGAACTATGGCTACACCTTC. Together with reference TRBV30 and TRBJ1-2, the CDR3 gives the full variable domain: SQTIHQWPATLVQPVGSPLSLECTVEGTSNPNLYWYRQAAGRGLQLLFYSVGIGQISSEVPQNLSASRPQDRQFILSSKKLLLSDSGFYLCAWSVFVRANYGYTFGSGTRLTVV.

This chain connects TRBV5-1 to TRBJ2-5; no reliable D call. V was pared by 5 bases and J by 1 base, with 3 bases between. The CDR3 runs 11 residues. Germline V gives CDR1 SGHRS, CDR2 YFSETQ. This CDR3 is CASRVQETQYF. As DNA, the CDR3 is TGCGCCAGCAGGGTCCAAGAGACCCAGTACTTC.

This clone was recorded once. J is TRBJ1-3 and V is TRBV5-1; no clear D gene. The CDR3 runs to 14 residues. V lost 4 bases, J lost 9 bases, and 17 bases lay in between. Germline V gene sequence: CDR1 SGHRS, CDR2 YFSETQ. CDR3 in DNA: TGCGCCAGCAGCCAGTGGACGGGTGTGAGCACCATATATTTT. Protein product: CASSQWTGVSTIYF.

The chain carries TRBV20-1 and TRBJ1-1; 9 bases align to TRBD1. The V gene's germline CDR1 is DFQATT and CDR2 SNEGSKA (reference sequence). The CDR3 covers 11 residues. V lost 5 bases to trimming and J lost 6 bases; unmatched junction nucleotides: 1. The CDR3 region has the DNA TGCAGTGCTGACAGGGGGGCTGAAGCTTTCTTT. The encoded protein is CSADRGAEAFF.

The chain combines TRBV7-3 with TRBJ1-2, with TRBD1 matching over 9 bases. Germline CDR1 and CDR2: SGHTA and FQGTGA. With V trimmed by 5 bases and J by 7 bases, 8 bases remained unmatched. This CDR3 contains 14 residues. In DNA form, the CDR3 reads TGTGCCAGCAGCCCCACAGGGACAGGGAGTGGCTACACCTTC. Translating it yields CASSPTGTGSGYTF.

This clone is a singleton in its sample. The V gene is TRBV7-8, the J gene TRBJ2-7, with D perhaps assigned TRBD1 or TRBD2 (5 bases each). V was trimmed by 5 bases and J by 1 base, leaving 18 bases between them. Germline V gene data show CDR1 as SGHVS and CDR2 as FQNEAQ. CDR3 length: 16 residues. The chain's CDR3 is CASSRGLGTQSYEQYF. CDR3 DNA sequence: TGTGCCAGCAGCCGAGGGTTAGGGACGCAATCCTACGAGCAGTACTTC.

This chain connects TRBV7-8 to TRBJ2-7, with a tentative D call TRBD2 (5 bases). Trimming removed 3 bases at V and 0 bases at J, with 15 bases between. CDR3 length: 16 residues. Looked up from germline, CDR1 is SGHVS and CDR2 is FQNEAQ. The CDR3 nucleotides are TGTGCCAGCAGCTTTTATCAGCGGCTTAGCTCCTACGAGCAGTACTTC. Protein product: CASSFYQRLSSYEQYF.

The chain carries TRBV6-1 and TRBJ1-1; D is perhaps TRBD1 (5 bases). V shed 6 bases and J shed 9 bases, with 14 bases lying between them. CDR3 length: 12 amino acids. In germline, CDR1 is MNHNS, CDR2 SASEGT. The CDR3 DNA is TGTGCCAGCAGCCGCGGGGGGGATAAAGCTTTCTTT. Translating gives CASSRGGDKAFF.

The genes are TRBV29-1 and TRBJ2-1; perhaps TRBD2 as D (5 bases). The V and J ends lost 4 bases and 9 bases respectively, with 13 bases between them. The CDR3 is 12 amino acids. Germline loops: CDR1 SQVTM, CDR2 ANQGSEA. The CDR3 nucleotides are TGCAGCGTTGCGAGGGAGAACGGTGAGCAGTTCTTC. It yields the protein CSVARENGEQFF.

In its sample, this clone was seen a few times. This sequence joins TRBV11-2 and TRBJ2-7; possible D gene TRBD2, 5 bases. This CDR3 contains 13 residues. Germline-derived CDR1 and CDR2 are SGHAT and FQNNGV. Trimming pared 3 bases from V and 2 bases from J, leaving 8 bases between. DNA for the CDR3: TGTGCCAGCAGCTTGACCGGGGCCTACGAGCAGTACTTC. Amino acids: CASSLTGAYEQYF.